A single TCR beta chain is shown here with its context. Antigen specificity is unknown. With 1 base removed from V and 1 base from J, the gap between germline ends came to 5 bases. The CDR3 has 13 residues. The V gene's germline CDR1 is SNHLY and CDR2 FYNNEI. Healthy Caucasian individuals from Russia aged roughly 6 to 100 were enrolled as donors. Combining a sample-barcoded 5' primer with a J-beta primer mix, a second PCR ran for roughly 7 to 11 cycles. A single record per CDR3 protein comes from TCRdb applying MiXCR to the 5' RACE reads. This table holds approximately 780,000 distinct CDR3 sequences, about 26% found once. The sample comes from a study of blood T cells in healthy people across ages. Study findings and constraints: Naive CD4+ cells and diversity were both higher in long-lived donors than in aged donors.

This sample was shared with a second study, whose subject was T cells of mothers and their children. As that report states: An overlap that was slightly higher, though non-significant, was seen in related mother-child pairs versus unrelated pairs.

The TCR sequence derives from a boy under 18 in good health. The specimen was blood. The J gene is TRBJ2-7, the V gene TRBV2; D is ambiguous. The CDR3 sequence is CASSEDRSYEQYF. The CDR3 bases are TGTGCCAGCAGTGAAGACAGATCCTACGAGCAGTACTTC.